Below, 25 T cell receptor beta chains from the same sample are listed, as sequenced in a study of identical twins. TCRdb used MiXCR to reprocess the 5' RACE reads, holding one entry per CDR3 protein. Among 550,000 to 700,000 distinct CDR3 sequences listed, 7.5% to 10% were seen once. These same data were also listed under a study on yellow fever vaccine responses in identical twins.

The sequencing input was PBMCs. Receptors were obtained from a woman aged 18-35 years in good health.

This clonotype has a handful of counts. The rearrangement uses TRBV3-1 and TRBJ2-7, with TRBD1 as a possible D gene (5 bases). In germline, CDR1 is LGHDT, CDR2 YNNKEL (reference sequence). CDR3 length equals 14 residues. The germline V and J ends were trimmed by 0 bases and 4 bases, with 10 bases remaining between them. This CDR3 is CASSQEPGLYEQYF. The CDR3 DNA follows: TGTGCCAGCAGCCAAGAGCCAGGGCTATACGAGCAGTACTTC.

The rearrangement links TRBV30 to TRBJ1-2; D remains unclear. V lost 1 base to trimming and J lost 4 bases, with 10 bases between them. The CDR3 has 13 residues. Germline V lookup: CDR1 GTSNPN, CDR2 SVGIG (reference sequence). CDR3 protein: CAWSAQRGYGYTF. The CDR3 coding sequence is TGTGCCTGGAGTGCTCAGCGGGGCTATGGCTACACCTTC.

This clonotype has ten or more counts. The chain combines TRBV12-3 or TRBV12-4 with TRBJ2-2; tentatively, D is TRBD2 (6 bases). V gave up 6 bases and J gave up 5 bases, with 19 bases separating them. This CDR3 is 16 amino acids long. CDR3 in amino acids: CASSPGRQSRTGELFF. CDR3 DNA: TGTGCCAGCAGCCCGGGGAGGCAGAGCAGGACCGGGGAGCTGTTTTTT.

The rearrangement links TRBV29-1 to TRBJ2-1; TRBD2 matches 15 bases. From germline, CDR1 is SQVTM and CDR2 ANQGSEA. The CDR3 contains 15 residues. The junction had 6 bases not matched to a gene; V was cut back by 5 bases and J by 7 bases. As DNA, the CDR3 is TGCAGCGTTCGTGGACTAGCGGGGGGGCTGAATGAGCAGTTCTTC. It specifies CSVRGLAGGLNEQFF.

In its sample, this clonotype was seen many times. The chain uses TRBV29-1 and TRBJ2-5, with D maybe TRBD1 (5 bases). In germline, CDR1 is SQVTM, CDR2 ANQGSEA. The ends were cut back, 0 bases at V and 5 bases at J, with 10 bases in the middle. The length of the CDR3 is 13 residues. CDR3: CSVEEKGQETQYF. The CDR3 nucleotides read TGCAGCGTTGAAGAAAAGGGGCAGGAGACCCAGTACTTC.

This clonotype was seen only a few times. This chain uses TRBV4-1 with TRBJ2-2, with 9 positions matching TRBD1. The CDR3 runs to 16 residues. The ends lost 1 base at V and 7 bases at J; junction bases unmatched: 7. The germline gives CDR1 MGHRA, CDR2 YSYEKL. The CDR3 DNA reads TGCGCCAGCAGCCAAGTGACAGGGGGAACGTACGGGGAGCTGTTTTTT. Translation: CASSQVTGGTYGELFF.

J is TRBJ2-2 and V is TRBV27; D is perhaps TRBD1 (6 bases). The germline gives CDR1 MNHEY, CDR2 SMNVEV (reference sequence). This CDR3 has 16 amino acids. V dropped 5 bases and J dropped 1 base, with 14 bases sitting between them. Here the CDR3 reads CASSPSRGGNTGELFF. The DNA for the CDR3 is TGTGCCAGCAGTCCCTCTAGAGGGGGGAACACCGGGGAGCTGTTTTTT.

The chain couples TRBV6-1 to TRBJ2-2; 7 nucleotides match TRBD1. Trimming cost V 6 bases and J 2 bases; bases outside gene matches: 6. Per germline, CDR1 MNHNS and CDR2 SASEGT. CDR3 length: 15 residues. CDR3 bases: TGTGCCAGCAGAACGACAGGGACAAACACCGGGGAGCTGTTTTTT. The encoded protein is CASRTTGTNTGELFF.

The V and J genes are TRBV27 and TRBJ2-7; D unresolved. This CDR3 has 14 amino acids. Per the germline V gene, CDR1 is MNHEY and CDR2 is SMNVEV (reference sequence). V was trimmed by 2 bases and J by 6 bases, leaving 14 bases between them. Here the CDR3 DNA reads TGTGCCAGCAGTTTACACTCACCCTCAGGCGAGCAGTACTTC. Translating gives CASSLHSPSGEQYF.

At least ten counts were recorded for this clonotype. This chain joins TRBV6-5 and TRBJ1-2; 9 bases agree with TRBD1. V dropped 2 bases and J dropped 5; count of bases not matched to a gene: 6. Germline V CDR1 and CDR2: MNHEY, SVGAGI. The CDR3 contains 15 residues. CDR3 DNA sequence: TGTGCCAGCAGTTACGCTCCGGGACAGGGATATGGCTACACCTTC. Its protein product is CASSYAPGQGYGYTF.

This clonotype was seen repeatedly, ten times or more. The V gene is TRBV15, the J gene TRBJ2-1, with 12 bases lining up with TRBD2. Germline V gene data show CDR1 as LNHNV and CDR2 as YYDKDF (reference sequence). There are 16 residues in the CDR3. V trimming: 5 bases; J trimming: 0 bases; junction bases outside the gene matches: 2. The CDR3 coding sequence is TGTGCCACCAGCGGACTAGCGGGGAGCTCCTACAATGAGCAGTTCTTC. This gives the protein CATSGLAGSSYNEQFF.

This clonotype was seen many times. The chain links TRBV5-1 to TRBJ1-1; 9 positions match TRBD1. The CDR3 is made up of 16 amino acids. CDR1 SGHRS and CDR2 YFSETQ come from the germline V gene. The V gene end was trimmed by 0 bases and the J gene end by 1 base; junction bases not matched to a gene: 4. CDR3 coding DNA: TGCGCCAGCAGCTTGGCCACACAGGGGGCGAACACTGAAGCTTTCTTT. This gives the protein CASSLATQGANTEAFF.

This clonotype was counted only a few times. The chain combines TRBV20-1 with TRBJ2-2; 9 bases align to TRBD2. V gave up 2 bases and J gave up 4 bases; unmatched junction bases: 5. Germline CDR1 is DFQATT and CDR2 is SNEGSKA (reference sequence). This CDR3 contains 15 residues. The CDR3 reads CSARPGTSPTGELFF. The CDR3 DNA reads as TGCAGTGCTAGACCCGGGACTAGCCCCACCGGGGAGCTGTTTTTT.

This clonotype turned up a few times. The CDR3 coding sequence is TGTGCCAGCAGCTCCCCCAGATCCGGGGAGCTGTTTTTT. It codes for CASSSPRSGELFF. The chain combines TRBV9 with TRBJ2-2; D is unclear. This CDR3 contains 13 residues. With 4 bases removed from V and 6 bases from J, the gap between germline ends came to 10 bases. Germline CDR1 is SGDLS and CDR2 is YYNGEE.

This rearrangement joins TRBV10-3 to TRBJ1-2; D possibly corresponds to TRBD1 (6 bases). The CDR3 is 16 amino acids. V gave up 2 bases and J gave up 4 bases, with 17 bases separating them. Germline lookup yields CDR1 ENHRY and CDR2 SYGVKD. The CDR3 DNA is TGTGCCATCAGTGAGACCCCTACAGGGACGAGCTATGGCTACACCTTC. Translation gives CAISETPTGTSYGYTF.

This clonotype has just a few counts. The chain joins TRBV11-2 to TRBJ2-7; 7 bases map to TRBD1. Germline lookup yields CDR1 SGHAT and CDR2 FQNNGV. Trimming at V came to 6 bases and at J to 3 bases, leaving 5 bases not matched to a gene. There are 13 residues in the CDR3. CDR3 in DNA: TGTGCCAGCAGAAACACAGGGGACTACGAGCAGTACTTC. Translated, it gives CASRNTGDYEQYF.

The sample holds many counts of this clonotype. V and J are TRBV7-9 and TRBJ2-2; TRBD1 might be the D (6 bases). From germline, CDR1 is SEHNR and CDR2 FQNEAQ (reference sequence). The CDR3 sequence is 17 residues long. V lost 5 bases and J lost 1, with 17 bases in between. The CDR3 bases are TGTGCCAGCAGCCGACTACTTGGGACACTGAACACCGGGGAGCTGTTTTTT. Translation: CASSRLLGTLNTGELFF.

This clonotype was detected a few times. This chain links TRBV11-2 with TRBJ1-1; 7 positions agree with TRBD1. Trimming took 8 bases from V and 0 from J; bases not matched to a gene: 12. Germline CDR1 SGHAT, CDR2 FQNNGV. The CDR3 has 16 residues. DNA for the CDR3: TGTGCCAGCCGGTCGGACAGGAGGAGGATGAACACTGAAGCTTTCTTT. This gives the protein CASRSDRRRMNTEAFF.

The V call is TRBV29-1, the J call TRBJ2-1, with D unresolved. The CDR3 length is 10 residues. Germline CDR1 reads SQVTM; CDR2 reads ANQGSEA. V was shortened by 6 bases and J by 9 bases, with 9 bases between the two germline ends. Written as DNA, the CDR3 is TGCAGCGTCCTCATGGGTGAGCAGTTCTTC. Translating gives CSVLMGEQFF.

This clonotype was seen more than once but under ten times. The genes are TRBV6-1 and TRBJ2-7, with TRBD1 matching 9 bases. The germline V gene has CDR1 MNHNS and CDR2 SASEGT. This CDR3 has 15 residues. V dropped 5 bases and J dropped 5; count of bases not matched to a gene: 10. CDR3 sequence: CASSPHRGRGNEQYF. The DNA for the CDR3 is TGTGCCAGCAGTCCCCACAGGGGGCGCGGGAACGAGCAGTACTTC.

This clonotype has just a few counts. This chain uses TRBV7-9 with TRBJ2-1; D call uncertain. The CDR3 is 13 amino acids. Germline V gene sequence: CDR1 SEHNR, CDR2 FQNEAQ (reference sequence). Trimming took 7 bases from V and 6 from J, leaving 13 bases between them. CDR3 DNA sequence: TGTGCCAGCACCGCAACCCCGGGCAATGAGCAGTTCTTC. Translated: CASTATPGNEQFF.

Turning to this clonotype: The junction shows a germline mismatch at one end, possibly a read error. CDR3 protein: CVTSEGTESDTQYF. Written as DNA, the CDR3 is TGTGTCACCAGTGAGGGGACAGAATCAGATACGCAGTATTTT. The rearrangement uses TRBV24-1 and TRBJ2-3, with TRBD1 matching 7 bases. The CDR3 has 14 residues. Germline values: CDR1 KGHDR, CDR2 SFDVKD.

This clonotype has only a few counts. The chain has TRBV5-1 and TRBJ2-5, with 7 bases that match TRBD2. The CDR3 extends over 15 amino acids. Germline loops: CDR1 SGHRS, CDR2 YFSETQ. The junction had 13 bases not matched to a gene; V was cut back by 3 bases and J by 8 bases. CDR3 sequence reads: CASSSAGTTGSTQYF. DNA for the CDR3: TGCGCCAGCAGCTCGGCAGGGACTACCGGATCTACCCAGTACTTC.

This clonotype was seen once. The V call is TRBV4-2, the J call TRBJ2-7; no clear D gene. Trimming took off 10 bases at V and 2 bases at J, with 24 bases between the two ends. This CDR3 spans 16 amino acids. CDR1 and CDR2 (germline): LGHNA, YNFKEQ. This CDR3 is CAMSPGPRRGPYEQYF. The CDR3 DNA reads TGTGCCATGAGCCCCGGGCCCCGAAGAGGCCCCTACGAGCAGTACTTC.

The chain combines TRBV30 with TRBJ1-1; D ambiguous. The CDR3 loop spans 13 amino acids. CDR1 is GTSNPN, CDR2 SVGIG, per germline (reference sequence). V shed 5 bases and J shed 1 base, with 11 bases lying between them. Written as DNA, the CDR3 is TGTGCCTGGGACCGGCTGAGGAACACTGAAGCTTTCTTT. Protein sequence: CAWDRLRNTEAFF.